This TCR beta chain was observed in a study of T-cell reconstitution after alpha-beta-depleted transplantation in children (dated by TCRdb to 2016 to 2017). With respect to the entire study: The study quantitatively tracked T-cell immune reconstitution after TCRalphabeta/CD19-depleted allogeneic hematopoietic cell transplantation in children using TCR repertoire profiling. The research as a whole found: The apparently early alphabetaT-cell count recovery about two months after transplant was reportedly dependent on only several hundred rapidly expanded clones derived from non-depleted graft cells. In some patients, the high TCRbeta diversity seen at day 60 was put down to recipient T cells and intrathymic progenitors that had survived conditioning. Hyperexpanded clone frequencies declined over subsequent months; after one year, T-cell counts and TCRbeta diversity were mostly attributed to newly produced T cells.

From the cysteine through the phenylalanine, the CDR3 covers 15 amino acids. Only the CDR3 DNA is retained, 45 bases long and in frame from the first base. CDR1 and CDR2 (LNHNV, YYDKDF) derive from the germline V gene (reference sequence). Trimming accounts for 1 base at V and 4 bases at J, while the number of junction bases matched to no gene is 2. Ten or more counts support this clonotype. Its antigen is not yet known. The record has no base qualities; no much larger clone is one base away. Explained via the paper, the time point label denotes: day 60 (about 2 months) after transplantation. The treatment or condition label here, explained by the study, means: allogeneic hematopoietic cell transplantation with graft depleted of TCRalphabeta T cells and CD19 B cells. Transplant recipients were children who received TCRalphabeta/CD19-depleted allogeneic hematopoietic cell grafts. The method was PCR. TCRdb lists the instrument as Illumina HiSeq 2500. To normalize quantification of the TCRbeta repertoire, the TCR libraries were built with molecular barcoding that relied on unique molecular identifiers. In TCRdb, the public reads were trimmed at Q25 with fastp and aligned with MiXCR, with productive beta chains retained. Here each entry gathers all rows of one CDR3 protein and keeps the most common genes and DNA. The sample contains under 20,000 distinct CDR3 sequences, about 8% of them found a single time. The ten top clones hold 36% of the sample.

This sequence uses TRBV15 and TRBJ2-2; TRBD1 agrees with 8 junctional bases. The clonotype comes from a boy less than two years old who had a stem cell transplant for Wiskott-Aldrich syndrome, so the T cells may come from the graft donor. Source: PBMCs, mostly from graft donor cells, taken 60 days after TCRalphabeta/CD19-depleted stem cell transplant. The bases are TGTGCCACCAGCAGAGGGGACAGGATCACCGGGGAGCTGTTTTTT. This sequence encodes CATSRGDRITGELFF.